This T cell receptor beta chain was obtained from a study of response to subunit inactivated influenza vaccine. Study conclusions and caveats: Authors suggested each seasonal flu vaccination may recruit only limited numbers of new T cells.

The V gene lost 0 bases and the J gene lost 9 bases, with 11 bases spanning the gap. Germline CDR1 reads LGHDT; CDR2 reads YNNKEL (reference sequence). The CDR3 has 14 residues. This clonotype turned up a few times. No antigen is known for it. Each CDR3 protein is one row after TCRdb ran MiXCR on the RT-PCR reads. The sample comprises 560,000 or so distinct CDR3 sequences, about 8% of which are singletons, and approximately 13% rests with the top ten. This specimen was PBMCs from blood, taken around 25 months after vaccination. The chain recombines TRBV3-1 with TRBJ2-2; D not resolved. The receptor comes from a man aged 45 to 70 who received an inactivated influenza vaccine. Here the CDR3 reads CASSQEVLHRELFF. The CDR3 nucleotides read TGTGCCAGCAGCCAAGAAGTACTACACCGGGAGCTGTTTTTT.